The 32 T cell receptor beta chains presented below share a single source sample, sequenced in a study of blood T cell repertoires in COVID-19. The repertoire was sequenced with immunoSEQ multiplex PCR; TCRdb's copy has only in-frame clones and lacks some. The sample holds about 350,000 clones; 88% are singletons and the top ten take about 0.94%. Source material: PBMCs or T cells enriched from blood (not recorded which). All receptors derive from a woman aged 25 to 39 who had been exposed to COVID-19.

The rearrangement links TRBV4-2 to TRBJ1-2, with TRBD1 as a possible D gene (6 bases). The germline V gene encodes CDR1 LGHNA and CDR2 YNFKEQ. V lost 5 bases to trimming and J lost 8 bases, with 21 bases between them. This CDR3 is built from 15 residues. CDR3 protein: CASSDQGYSGDGYTF. The CDR3 DNA reads as TGTGCCAGCAGCGATCAAGGATACTCAGGGGACGGCTACACCTTC.

The chain carries TRBV18 and TRBJ1-3; tentatively, D is TRBD1 (5 bases). In germline, CDR1 is KGHSH, CDR2 LQKENI. This CDR3 has 17 residues. Trimming took 3 bases from V and 0 from J, leaving 15 bases between them. The CDR3 spells CASSPMNQGYSGNTIYF. CDR3 DNA sequence: TGTGCCAGCTCACCTATGAATCAGGGCTACTCTGGAAACACCATATATTTT.

The gene calls are TRBV20-1 and TRBJ2-3; 9 bases line up with TRBD2. The CDR3 runs to 15 residues. The V gene end was trimmed by 3 bases and the J gene end by 6 bases; junction bases not matched to a gene: 10. Germline V gene data show CDR1 as DFQATT and CDR2 as SNEGSKA (reference sequence). Here the CDR3 reads CSASQLAGRGDTQYF. The CDR3 bases are TGCAGTGCTAGTCAACTAGCGGGCAGGGGGGATACGCAGTATTTT.

The chain is built from TRBV28 and TRBJ2-7, with 8 bases that match TRBD2. CDR1 and CDR2 (germline): MDHEN, SYDVKM. The CDR3 contains 16 residues. Trimming at V came to 7 bases and at J to 9 bases, leaving 20 bases not matched to a gene. As DNA, the CDR3 is TGTGCCAGCAAGTCTACTAGCGGCCCGGTGGAGTTTGTGCAGTACTTC. Amino acid sequence: CASKSTSGPVEFVQYF.

The V call is TRBV29-1, the J call TRBJ2-1; the match to TRBD2 covers 11 bases. The CDR3 contains 15 residues. The germline CDR1 and CDR2 sequences are SQVTM and ANQGSEA. Trimming removed 2 bases from V and 4 bases from J; junction bases left unmatched: 4. The CDR3 DNA is TGCAGCGTTGAACCTCTAGCGGGAGGTTACAATGAGCAGTTCTTC. This sequence encodes CSVEPLAGGYNEQFF.

The chain joins TRBV4-2 to TRBJ2-1; 10 bases match TRBD2. The V gene end was trimmed by 4 bases and the J gene end by 8 bases; junction bases not matched to a gene: 23. The germline V gene has CDR1 LGHNA and CDR2 YNFKEQ. The CDR3 is 20 residues long. The chain's CDR3 is CASSLKPLAGPKSEVDEQFF. CDR3 DNA sequence: TGTGCCAGCAGCCTTAAACCACTAGCGGGACCCAAGAGTGAGGTCGATGAGCAGTTCTTC.

The chain combines TRBV10-3 with TRBJ1-5; 8 nucleotides agree with TRBD1. This CDR3 has 13 residues. The germline V gene encodes CDR1 ENHRY and CDR2 SYGVKD. After removal of 6 bases from V and 4 bases from J, the junction contained 2 bases not matched to a gene. The CDR3 loop reads CAIRGQANQPQHF. As DNA, the CDR3 is TGTGCCATCAGGGGACAGGCGAATCAGCCCCAGCATTTT.

This chain joins TRBV27 and TRBJ2-7; D perhaps matches TRBD2 (5 bases). The CDR3 consists of 15 residues. Trimming cost V 0 bases and J 2 bases, with 11 bases left between them. Germline values: CDR1 MNHEY, CDR2 SMNVEV (reference sequence). CDR3 residues: CASSLSPPGTYEQYF. The CDR3, as DNA: TGTGCCAGCAGTTTATCGCCCCCGGGAACCTACGAGCAGTACTTC.

CDR3 sequence reads: CASSLYRQGRNEQFF. CDR3 sequence (DNA): TGTGCCAGCAGTTTGTATCGACAGGGACGGAATGAGCAGTTCTTC. The gene calls are TRBV27 and TRBJ2-1; 7 bases line up with TRBD1. The CDR3 sequence is 15 residues long. Per germline, CDR1 MNHEY and CDR2 SMNVEV (reference sequence). With V trimmed by 3 bases and J by 7 bases, 9 bases remained unmatched.

V and J are TRBV6-6 and TRBJ2-7; a possible D gene is TRBD1 (5 bases). Looked up from germline, CDR1 is MNHNY and CDR2 is SVGAGI (reference sequence). V dropped 10 bases and J dropped 12 bases, with 13 bases sitting between them. This CDR3 is 9 amino acids long. The chain's CDR3 is CAITGRGYF. The CDR3 nucleotides are TGTGCCATAACAGGTCGAGGGTACTTC.

The J gene is TRBJ2-3, the V gene TRBV24-1; D gene ambiguous. In germline, CDR1 is KGHDR, CDR2 SFDVKD. V shed 5 bases and J shed 0 bases, with 23 bases lying between them. The CDR3 covers 19 residues. CDR3 DNA: TGTGCCACCAGTGGAGGTGTATGGCAGAGTGACTCTAGCACAGATACGCAGTATTTT. It codes for CATSGGVWQSDSSTDTQYF.

J is TRBJ2-7 and V is TRBV27; TRBD1 matches at 11 bases. The CDR3 sequence is 15 residues long. The V gene end was trimmed by 6 bases and the J gene end by 0 bases; junction bases not matched to a gene: 4. CDR1 is MNHEY and CDR2 is SMNVEV in the germline V gene (reference sequence). Written as DNA, the CDR3 is TGTGCCAGCAGCTGGACAGGGGGCGGCTCCTACGAGCAGTACTTC. Protein product: CASSWTGGGSYEQYF.

The V and J genes are TRBV21-1 and TRBJ2-6; the table names TRBD2, a call not compared with the DNA. TRBV21-1 is termed a pseudogene. The length of the CDR3 is 13 residues. The CDR3 bases are TGTGCCAGCAACGCGTCTGGGGCCAACGTCCTGACTTTC. Protein sequence: CASNASGANVLTF.

The rearrangement joins TRBV5-1 to TRBJ2-5; 7 bases line up with TRBD1. Germline values: CDR1 SGHRS, CDR2 YFSETQ. Trimming at V came to 6 bases and at J to 5 bases, leaving 10 bases not matched to a gene. The CDR3 contains 14 residues. The CDR3 DNA sequence: TGCGCCAGCACCATACAACAGGGGTCGGAGACCCAGTACTTC. As protein: CASTIQQGSETQYF.

The V and J genes are TRBV11-1 and TRBJ2-1; D is perhaps TRBD2 (5 bases). Germline values: CDR1 SGHAT, CDR2 FQDESV (reference sequence). This CDR3 has 16 amino acids. Deletions cut 5 bases from V and 2 bases from J, with 16 bases between. The CDR3 nucleotides are TGTGCCAGCAGCCCCGCCGAACCGGGGACCTACAATGAGCAGTTCTTC. Encoded protein: CASSPAEPGTYNEQFF.

The chain recombines TRBV2 with TRBJ1-5, with 11 bases matching TRBD1. This CDR3 is 15 amino acids long. Germline assignment: CDR1 SNHLY and CDR2 FYNNEI. V trimming: 8 bases; J trimming: 1 base; junction bases outside the gene matches: 4. The CDR3 sequence is CASRTGGASNQPQHF. CDR3 DNA sequence: TGTGCCAGCCGGACAGGGGGCGCGAGCAATCAGCCCCAGCATTTT. The full variable domain, in which reference TRBV2 and TRBJ1-5 provide the parts outside the CDR3, is EPEVTQTPSHQVTQMGQEVILRCVPISNHLYFYWYRQILGQKVEFLVSFYNNEISEKSEIFDDQFSVERPDGSNFTLKIRSTKLEDSAMYFCASRTGGASNQPQHFGDGTRLSIL.

The chain uses TRBV7-9 and TRBJ1-6; D perhaps matches TRBD1 (5 bases). Germline CDR1 and CDR2: SEHNR and FQNEAQ (reference sequence). The germline V and J ends were trimmed by 11 bases and 7 bases, with 24 bases remaining between them. The CDR3 spans 16 residues. The DNA for the CDR3 is TGTGCCGATCTGATTAGGATTCCCAGGGTGAATTCACCCCTCCACTTT. It translates to CADLIRIPRVNSPLHF.

The rearrangement links TRBV7-3 to TRBJ2-1; D call uncertain. The germline V gene encodes CDR1 SGHTA and CDR2 FQGTGA. With 5 bases removed from V and 7 bases from J, the gap between germline ends came to 15 bases. The CDR3 is 14 residues long. CDR3 coding DNA: TGTGCCAGCAGCCATACACTCGCGAGGAATGAGCAGTTCTTC. Translating gives CASSHTLARNEQFF.

The CDR3 coding sequence is TGTGCCAGCAAAATAGGGGAGGCGGGCACAGATACGCAGTATTTT. Translated: CASKIGEAGTDTQYF. The chain joins TRBV11-3 to TRBJ2-3, with D possibly matching TRBD2 (6 bases). The germline gives CDR1 SGHNT, CDR2 YENEEA. The CDR3 is 15 residues long. The V end was cut by 7 bases, the J end by 1 base, with 15 bases between.

V gene TRBV10-3 combines with J gene TRBJ2-6, with D maybe TRBD1 (6 bases). The germline gives CDR1 ENHRY, CDR2 SYGVKD. The CDR3 totals 14 residues. Trimming removed 4 bases from V and 4 bases from J, with 8 bases in between. The CDR3 protein is CAISVGAGANVLTF. The CDR3 nucleotides are TGTGCCATCAGTGTGGGGGCAGGGGCCAACGTCCTGACTTTC.

The rearrangement uses TRBV19 and TRBJ1-5; no firm D call. Trimming shortened V by 6 bases and J by 3 bases, and 24 bases separated the two germline ends. Per the germline V gene, CDR1 is LNHDA and CDR2 is SQIVND (reference sequence). The CDR3 has 18 residues. The CDR3 loop is CASRLSYRRQTFNQPQHF. CDR3 DNA sequence: TGTGCCAGTAGGCTCTCCTATCGGAGGCAGACCTTCAATCAGCCCCAGCATTTT.

V is TRBV3-1 (or the pseudogene TRBV3-2) and J is TRBJ1-6, with D tentatively TRBD1 (5 bases). V was pared by 0 bases and J by 6 bases, with 12 bases between. Germline V gene sequence: CDR1 LGHDT, CDR2 YNNKEL (reference sequence). The CDR3 spans 16 residues. CDR3 DNA sequence: TGTGCCAGCAGCCAAGATAGGCAGGGAGGTAATTCACCCCTCCACTTT. This sequence encodes CASSQDRQGGNSPLHF.

The V and J genes are TRBV19 and TRBJ2-7, with TRBD2 identical over 9 bases. V was pared by 3 bases and J by 5 bases, with 11 bases of the junction left unmatched. The CDR3 spans 16 residues. Germline values: CDR1 LNHDA, CDR2 SQIVND (reference sequence). The CDR3 nucleotides read TGTGCCAGTAGTATCTCCTCGGGTAGCGGGAGCCACGAGCAGTACTTC. Protein sequence: CASSISSGSGSHEQYF.

The chain links TRBV18 to TRBJ2-2; 7 bases are a match to TRBD1. Germline lookup yields CDR1 KGHSH and CDR2 LQKENI. Trimming removed 3 bases from V and 4 bases from J; junction bases left unmatched: 2. The CDR3 extends over 14 amino acids. CDR3 sequence reads: CASSPGQTTGELFF. In DNA form, the CDR3 reads TGTGCCAGCTCACCGGGACAGACCACCGGGGAGCTGTTTTTT.

The chain is built from TRBV9 and TRBJ2-5, with 11 bases lining up with TRBD2. The CDR3 runs to 17 residues. V lost 3 bases and J lost 3; bases outside the gene matches: 10. Germline values: CDR1 SGDLS, CDR2 YYNGEE. CDR3 in amino acids: CASSGGSPGLAEETQYF. The CDR3, as DNA: TGTGCCAGCAGCGGGGGGTCTCCGGGACTAGCGGAAGAGACCCAGTACTTC.

This clone has a single count. The chain has TRBV6-5 and TRBJ1-1, with D perhaps TRBD1 (5 bases). The CDR3 spans 14 residues. Germline CDR1 is MNHEY and CDR2 is SVGAGI. V was cut by 0 bases and J by 5 bases, with 10 bases left in between. DNA for the CDR3: TGTGCCAGCAGTTACTCGGGCAGGGATACTGAAGCTTTCTTT. It codes for CASSYSGRDTEAFF.

The CDR3 here is CASSLAGGPYEQYF. In DNA form, the CDR3 reads TGTGCCAGCAGCCTAGCGGGAGGGCCTTACGAGCAGTACTTC. The V gene is TRBV5-4, the J gene TRBJ2-7, with 12 bases lining up with TRBD2. V was clipped by 4 bases and J by 4 bases; unmatched bases: 3. Germline CDR1 and CDR2: SGHNT and YYREEE (reference sequence). The CDR3 totals 14 residues.

The chain combines TRBV28 with TRBJ2-1; D possibly corresponds to TRBD2 (5 bases). The CDR3 consists of 15 residues. Trimming removed 6 bases from V and 4 bases from J, with 16 bases in between. Germline values: CDR1 MDHEN, CDR2 SYDVKM. The CDR3 loop is CASRQLDSLYNEQFF. In nucleotides, the CDR3 is TGTGCCAGCAGGCAACTAGATTCCCTTTACAATGAGCAGTTCTTC.

This clone was observed a handful of times. The chain joins TRBV24-1 to TRBJ2-6; D may be TRBD2 (6 bases). V was cut by 1 base and J by 2 bases, with 11 bases left in between. Germline V gives CDR1 KGHDR, CDR2 SFDVKD. This CDR3 has 17 residues. CDR3 loop: CATSDFGGTAGANVLTF. For the CDR3, the DNA is TGTGCCACCAGTGATTTTGGCGGGACTGCTGGGGCCAACGTCCTGACTTTC.

V and J are TRBV6-5 and TRBJ2-1, with 11 nucleotides matching TRBD2. Germline loops: CDR1 MNHEY, CDR2 SVGAGI. J gave up 8 bases and V 0 bases, and 3 bases lay outside the gene matches. The CDR3 extends over 15 amino acids. The CDR3, as DNA: TGTGCCAGCAGTTACTCGCTAGCGGGAGGCCATGAGCAGTTCTTC. Translated: CASSYSLAGGHEQFF.

The chain carries TRBV7-9 and TRBJ1-4, with D possibly matching TRBD1 (5 bases). The V and J ends lost 5 bases and 0 bases respectively, with 10 bases between them. Per germline, CDR1 SEHNR and CDR2 FQNEAQ (reference sequence). CDR3 size: 15 residues. CDR3 coding DNA: TGTGCCAGCAGCCCCAGGGTAACAACTAATGAAAAACTGTTTTTT. Encoded protein: CASSPRVTTNEKLFF.

The rearrangement joins TRBV5-1 to TRBJ2-2, with 10 bases that match TRBD2. Germline assignment: CDR1 SGHRS and CDR2 YFSETQ. The CDR3 contains 15 residues. V lost 0 bases, J lost 6 bases, and 2 bases stayed unmatched. CDR3 amino acids: CASSLGLAGAGELFF. CDR3 in DNA: TGCGCCAGCAGCTTGGGGCTAGCGGGAGCCGGGGAGCTGTTTTTT.